This TCR beta chain is from a study of CD8 T cells in Susac syndrome. Random hexamers were used to reverse transcribe the RNA input (0.5 to 1 ug). A multiplex approach, immunoSEQ multiplex PCR, amplified TCR beta CDR3 across 54 Vbeta and 13 Jbeta. Each CDR3 protein is one row after TCRdb ran MiXCR on the immunoSEQ multiplex PCR reads. The sample consists of 200,000 or so distinct CDR3 sequences, roughly 96% of them appearing once. Sequencing targeted TCR beta in blood CD8+ and CD4+ T cells. Through negative isolation, CD4+ and CD8+ T cells were obtained, while TEMRA cells were enriched using FACS. Input material: CD4+ T cells from PBMCs. The TCR originated in a human donor with multiple sclerosis.

CDR3 in amino acids: CSVERSSRETQYF. The CDR3 DNA follows: TGCAGCGTTGAAAGGTCTAGCCGGGAGACCCAGTACTTC. This rearrangement joins TRBV29-1 to TRBJ2-5; perhaps TRBD2 as D (5 bases). This CDR3 comprises 13 residues. The ends were cut back, 2 bases at V and 5 bases at J, with 12 bases in the middle. Germline loops: CDR1 SQVTM, CDR2 ANQGSEA.